Sequencing of this T cell receptor beta chain was carried out in a study of cytomegalovirus exposure and HLA in healthy donors. General study points: The study designated 150 to 200 TCR beta chains cytomegalovirus-associated. Analysis was performed later, and it showed HLA-associated TCR beta chains to be more clonally expanded than equally common others.

This clone appeared a single time. No antigen is known for it. A multiplex PCR was run with 60 Vbeta primers and 13 Jbeta primers. The repertoire was sequenced with immunoSEQ multiplex PCR; TCRdb's copy has only in-frame clones and lacks some. The sample yields roughly 110,000 clones, approximately 80% seen once. The CDR3 length is 12 residues. From germline, CDR1 is SQVTM and CDR2 ANQGSEA. V lost 2 bases and J 5 bases, leaving 9 bases between the germline ends. The receptor comes from a male donor in good health and CMV-seronegative. Input material: PBMCs. This chain connects TRBV29-1 to TRBJ1-2; tentative D call: TRBD1 (5 bases). The CDR3 loop reads CSVESAGYGYTF. The CDR3 DNA reads as TGCAGCGTTGAATCCGCAGGGTATGGCTACACCTTC.